This T cell receptor beta chain was captured by sequencing in a study of ipilimumab plus nivolumab after autologous stem cell transplantation. Regarding the study as a whole: Per the authors, repertoire, Treg and microbiota data justify further study.

A word on this clone: The antigen remains undetermined.

Clones were sequenced by immunoSEQ multiplex PCR, and TCRdb holds only the in-frame ones, with some missing. The repertoire consists of about 16,000 clones, with around four fifths occurring once and the leading ten covering roughly 19%. The germline V and J ends were trimmed by 0 bases and 6 bases, with 9 bases remaining between them. The CDR3 spans 15 residues. Per germline, CDR1 MGHRA and CDR2 YSYEKL. Sequencing used PBMCs, obtained in a trial of ipilimumab plus nivolumab as post-transplant consolidation. This receptor was identified in a male donor with diffuse large B-cell lymphoma. V is TRBV4-1 and J is TRBJ1-6; unclear D gene. CDR3 region: CASSQDHTLNSPLHF. DNA of the CDR3: TGCGCCAGCAGCCAAGATCACACGCTTAATTCACCCCTCCACTTT.